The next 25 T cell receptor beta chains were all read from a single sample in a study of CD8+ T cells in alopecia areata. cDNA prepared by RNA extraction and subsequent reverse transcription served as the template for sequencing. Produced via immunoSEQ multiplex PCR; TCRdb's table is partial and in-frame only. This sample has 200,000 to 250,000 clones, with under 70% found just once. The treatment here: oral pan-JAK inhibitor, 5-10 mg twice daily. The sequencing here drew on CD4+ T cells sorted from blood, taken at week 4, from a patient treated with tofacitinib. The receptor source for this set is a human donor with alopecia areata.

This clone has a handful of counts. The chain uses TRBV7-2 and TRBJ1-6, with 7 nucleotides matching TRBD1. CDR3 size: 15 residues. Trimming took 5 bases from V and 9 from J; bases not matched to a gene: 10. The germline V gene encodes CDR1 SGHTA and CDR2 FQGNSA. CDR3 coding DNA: TGTGCCAGCAGCCTCGAAAGACAGGGTGGTTCACCCCTCCACTTT. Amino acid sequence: CASSLERQGGSPLHF.

CDR3 protein: CSGRTGPGELFF. The CDR3 nucleotides are TGCAGCGGACGGACAGGGCCCGGGGAGCTGTTTTTT. V and J are TRBV29-1 and TRBJ2-2; 8 bases agree with TRBD1. Germline lookup yields CDR1 SQVTM and CDR2 ANQGSEA. The CDR3 has 12 residues. V lost 7 bases to trimming and J lost 6 bases; unmatched junction nucleotides: 4.

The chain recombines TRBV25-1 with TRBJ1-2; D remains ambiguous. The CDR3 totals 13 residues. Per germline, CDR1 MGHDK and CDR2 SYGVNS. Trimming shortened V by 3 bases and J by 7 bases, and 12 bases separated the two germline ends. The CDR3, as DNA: TGTGCCAGCAGTGACAAACTGATAGGTGGCTACACCTTC. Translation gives CASSDKLIGGYTF.

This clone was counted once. The CDR3 loop reads CSVAEGGEQYF. In DNA form, the CDR3 reads TGCAGCGTTGCCGAGGGTGGTGAGCAGTACTTC. The chain combines TRBV29-1 with TRBJ2-5; possible D gene TRBD2, 5 bases. CDR3 size: 11 residues. Per the germline V gene, CDR1 is SQVTM and CDR2 is ANQGSEA. Trimming shortened V by 4 bases and J by 11 bases, and 14 bases separated the two germline ends.

For the CDR3, the DNA is TGCAGCGTTGTCCCCGCGTTCGGGGCAGCCAAAAACATTCAGTACTTC. This translates into CSVVPAFGAAKNIQYF. The V call is TRBV29-1, the J call TRBJ2-4; either TRBD1 or TRBD2 may supply D (5 bases each). CDR1 is SQVTM and CDR2 is ANQGSEA in the germline V gene. CDR3 length: 16 amino acids. V dropped 4 bases and J dropped 0 bases, with 16 bases sitting between them.

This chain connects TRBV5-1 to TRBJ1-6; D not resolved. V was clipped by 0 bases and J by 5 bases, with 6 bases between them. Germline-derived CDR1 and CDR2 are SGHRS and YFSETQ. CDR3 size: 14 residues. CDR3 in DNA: TGCGCCAGCAGCTTGGCCCCTAATAATTCACCCCTCCACTTT. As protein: CASSLAPNNSPLHF.

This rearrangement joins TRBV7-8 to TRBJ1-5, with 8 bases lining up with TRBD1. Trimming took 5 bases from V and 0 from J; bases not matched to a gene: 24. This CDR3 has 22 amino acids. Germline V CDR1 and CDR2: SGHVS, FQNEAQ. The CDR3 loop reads CASSRLRVGLPDRAYSNQPQHF. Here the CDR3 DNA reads TGTGCCAGCAGCCGACTGAGGGTTGGCCTGCCGGACAGGGCCTATAGCAATCAGCCCCAGCATTTT.

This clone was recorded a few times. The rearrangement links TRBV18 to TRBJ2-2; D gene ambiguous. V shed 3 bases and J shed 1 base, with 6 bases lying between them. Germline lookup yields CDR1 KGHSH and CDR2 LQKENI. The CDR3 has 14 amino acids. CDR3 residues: CASSPAVNTGELFF. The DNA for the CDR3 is TGTGCCAGCTCACCGGCAGTGAACACCGGGGAGCTGTTTTTT. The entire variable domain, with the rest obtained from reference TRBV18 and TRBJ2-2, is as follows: NAGVMQNPRHLVRRRGQEARLRCSPMKGHSHVYWYRQLPEEGLKFMVYLQKENIIDESGMPKERFSAEFPKEGPSILRIQQVVRGDSAAYFCASSPAVNTGELFFGEGSRLTVL.

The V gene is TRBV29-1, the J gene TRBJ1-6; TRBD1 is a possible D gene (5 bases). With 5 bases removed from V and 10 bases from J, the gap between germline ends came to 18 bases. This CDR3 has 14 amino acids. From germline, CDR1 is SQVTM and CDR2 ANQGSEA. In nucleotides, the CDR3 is TGCAGCGTTCCTAGGGGCAGGTGGAACTCACCCCTCCACTTT. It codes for CSVPRGRWNSPLHF.

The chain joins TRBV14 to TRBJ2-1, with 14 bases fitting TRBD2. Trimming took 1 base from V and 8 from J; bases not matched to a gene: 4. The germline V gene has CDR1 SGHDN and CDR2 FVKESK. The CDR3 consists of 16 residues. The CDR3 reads CASSQGLAGGLDEQFF. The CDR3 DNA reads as TGTGCCAGCAGCCAAGGACTAGCGGGGGGGCTTGATGAGCAGTTCTTC.

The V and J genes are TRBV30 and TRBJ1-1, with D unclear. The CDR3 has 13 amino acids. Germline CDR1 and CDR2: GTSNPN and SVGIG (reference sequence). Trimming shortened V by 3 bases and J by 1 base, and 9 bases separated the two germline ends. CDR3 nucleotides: TGTGCCTGGAGCCGGCAGGCGAACACTGAAGCTTTCTTT. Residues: CAWSRQANTEAFF.

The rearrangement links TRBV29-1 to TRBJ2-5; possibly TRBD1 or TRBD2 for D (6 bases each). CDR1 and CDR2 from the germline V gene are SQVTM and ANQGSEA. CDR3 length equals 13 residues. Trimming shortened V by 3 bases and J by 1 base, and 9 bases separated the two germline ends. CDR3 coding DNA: TGCAGCGTTGAGGGGGGCTTCCAAGAGACCCAGTACTTC. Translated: CSVEGGFQETQYF.

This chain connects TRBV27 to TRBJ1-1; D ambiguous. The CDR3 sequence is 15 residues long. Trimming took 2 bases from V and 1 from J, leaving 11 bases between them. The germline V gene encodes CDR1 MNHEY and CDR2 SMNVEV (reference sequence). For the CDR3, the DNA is TGTGCCAGCAGTTTAGGATGGGAGACGAACACTGAAGCTTTCTTT. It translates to CASSLGWETNTEAFF.

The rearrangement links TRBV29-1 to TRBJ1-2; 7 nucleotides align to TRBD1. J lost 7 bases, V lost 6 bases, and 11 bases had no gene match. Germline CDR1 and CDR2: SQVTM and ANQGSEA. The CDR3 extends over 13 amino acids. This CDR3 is CSVRDSGFIGYTF. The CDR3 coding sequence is TGCAGCGTCCGGGACAGTGGTTTTATTGGCTACACCTTC.

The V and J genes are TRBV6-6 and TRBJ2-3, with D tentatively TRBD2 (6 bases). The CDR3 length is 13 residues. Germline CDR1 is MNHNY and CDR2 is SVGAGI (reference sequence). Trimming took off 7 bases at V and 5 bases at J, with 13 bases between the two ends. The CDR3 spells CASTPGSLDTQYF. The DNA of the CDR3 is TGTGCCAGCACGCCCGGGAGTTTAGATACGCAGTATTTT.

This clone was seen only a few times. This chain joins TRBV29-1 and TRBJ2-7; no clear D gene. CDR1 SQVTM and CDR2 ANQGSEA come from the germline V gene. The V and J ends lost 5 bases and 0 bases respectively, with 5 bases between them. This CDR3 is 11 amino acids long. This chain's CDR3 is CSVSSSYEQYF. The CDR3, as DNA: TGCAGCGTTAGTAGCTCCTACGAGCAGTACTTC.

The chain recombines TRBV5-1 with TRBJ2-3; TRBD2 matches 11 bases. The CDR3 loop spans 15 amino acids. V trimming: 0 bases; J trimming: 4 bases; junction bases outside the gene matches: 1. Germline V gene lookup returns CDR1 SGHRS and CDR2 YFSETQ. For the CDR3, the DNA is TGCGCCAGCAGCTTGGAGGGACTAGCGGCAGATACGCAGTATTTT. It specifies CASSLEGLAADTQYF.

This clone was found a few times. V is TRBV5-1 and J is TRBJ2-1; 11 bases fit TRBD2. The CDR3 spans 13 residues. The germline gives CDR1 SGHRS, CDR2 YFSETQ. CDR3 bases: TGCCCTCATCCGCTAGCGGGGGGAAATGAGCAGTTCTTC. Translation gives CPHPLAGGNEQFF. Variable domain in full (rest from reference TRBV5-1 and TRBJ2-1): KAGVTQTPRYLIKTRGQQVTLSCSPISGHRSVSWYQQTPGQGLQFLFEYFSETQRNKGNFPGRFSGRQFSNSRSEMNVSTLELGDSALYLCPHPLAGGNEQFFGPGTRLTVL.

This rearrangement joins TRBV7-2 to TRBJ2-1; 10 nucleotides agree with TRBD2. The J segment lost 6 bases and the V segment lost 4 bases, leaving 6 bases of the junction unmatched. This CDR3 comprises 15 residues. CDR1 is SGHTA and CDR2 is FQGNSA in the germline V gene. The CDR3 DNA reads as TGTGCCAGCAGCTCTCAGCGGGGGGGCCTCAATGAGCAGTTCTTC. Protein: CASSSQRGGLNEQFF.

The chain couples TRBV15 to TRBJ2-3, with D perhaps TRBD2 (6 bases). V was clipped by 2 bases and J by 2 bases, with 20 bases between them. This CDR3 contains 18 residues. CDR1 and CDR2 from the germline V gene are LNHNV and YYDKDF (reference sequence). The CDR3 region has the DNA TGTGCCACCAGCAGAACTACCGGGACTCAAGGGTCCACAGATACGCAGTATTTT. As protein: CATSRTTGTQGSTDTQYF.

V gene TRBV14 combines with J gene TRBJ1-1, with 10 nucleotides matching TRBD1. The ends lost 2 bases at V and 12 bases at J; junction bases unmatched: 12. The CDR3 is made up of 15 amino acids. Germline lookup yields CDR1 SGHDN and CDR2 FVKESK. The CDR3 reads CASSQRGGQGIRTFF. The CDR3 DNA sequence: TGTGCCAGCAGCCAAAGGGGGGGACAGGGGATCAGGACTTTCTTT.

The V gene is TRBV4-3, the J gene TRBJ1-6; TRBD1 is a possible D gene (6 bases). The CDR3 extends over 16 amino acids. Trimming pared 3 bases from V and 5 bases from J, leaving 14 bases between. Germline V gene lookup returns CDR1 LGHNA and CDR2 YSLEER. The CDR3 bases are TGCGCCAGCAGCCAGAGGGCAGGGGCAAATAATTCACCCCTCCACTTT. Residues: CASSQRAGANNSPLHF.

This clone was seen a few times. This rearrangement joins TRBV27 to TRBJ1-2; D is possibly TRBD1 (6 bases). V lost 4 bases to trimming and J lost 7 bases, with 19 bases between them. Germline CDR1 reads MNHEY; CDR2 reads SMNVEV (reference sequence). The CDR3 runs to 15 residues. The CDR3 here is CASSSLSGFRGGYTF. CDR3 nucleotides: TGTGCCAGCAGTTCACTTTCAGGGTTCAGGGGTGGCTACACCTTC.

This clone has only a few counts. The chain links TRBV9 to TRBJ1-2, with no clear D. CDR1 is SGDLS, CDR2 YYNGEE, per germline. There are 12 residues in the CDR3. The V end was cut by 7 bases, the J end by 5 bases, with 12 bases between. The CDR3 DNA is TGTGCCAGCGGAGACATCTTATATGGCTACACCTTC. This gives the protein CASGDILYGYTF.

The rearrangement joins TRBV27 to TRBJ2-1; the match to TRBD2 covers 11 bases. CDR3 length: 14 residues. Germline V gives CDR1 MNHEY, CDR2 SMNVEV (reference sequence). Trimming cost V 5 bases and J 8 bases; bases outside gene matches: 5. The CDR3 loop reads CASSDSGGADEQFF. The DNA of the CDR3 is TGTGCCAGCAGTGATAGCGGGGGGGCCGATGAGCAGTTCTTC.